Shown below are 2 T cell receptor beta chains from a single sample sequenced in a study of T cell changes during pregnancy in multiple sclerosis. The protocol was immunoSEQ multiplex PCR, while the TCRdb copy is restricted to in-frame clones and leaves out a portion. The table shows around 50,000 clones, with 70% to 90% occurring only once. The sequenced sample was peripheral blood, obtained in the first trimester of pregnancy. These receptors all stem from a female donor with multiple sclerosis, enrolled in a pregnancy study.

V is TRBV9 and J is TRBJ2-1, with D maybe TRBD2 (6 bases). The CDR3 loop spans 15 amino acids. Trimming removed 1 base at V and 5 bases at J, with 13 bases between. Looked up from germline, CDR1 is SGDLS and CDR2 is YYNGEE. CDR3 sequence (DNA): TGTGCCAGCAGCGTATCGGGACTCGGGAACAATGAGCAGTTCTTC. The encoded protein is CASSVSGLGNNEQFF.

The chain couples TRBV15 to TRBJ2-2; 10 nucleotides match TRBD1. The CDR3 is 16 residues long. After removal of 1 base from V and 6 bases from J, the junction contained 5 bases not matched to a gene. Looked up from germline, CDR1 is LNHNV and CDR2 is YYDKDF (reference sequence). Here the CDR3 DNA reads TGTGCCACCAGCAGAGCCGGGACAGGGGACGCCGGGGAGCTGTTTTTT. Translating it yields CATSRAGTGDAGELFF.